Given below is one TCR beta chain in context. The germline V and J ends were trimmed by 3 bases and 0 bases, with 8 bases remaining between them. Per the germline V gene, CDR1 is MNHEY and CDR2 is SMNVEV (reference sequence). The CDR3 loop spans 14 amino acids. These data come from a study of OX40 agonist ivuxolimab in advanced cancers. Autoimmune disease history or systemic immunosuppression led to patients being barred. Sequencing was performed with immunoSEQ multiplex PCR; in TCRdb, only in-frame clones are kept and a portion is missing. The table records fewer than 70,000 clones, roughly nine tenths of them present only once.

This clonotype originated in an adult with an advanced solid tumor such as melanoma, head and neck, liver or kidney cancer. This chain joins TRBV27 and TRBJ2-5; the D is unclear. The sample consisted of CD4+ or CD8+ T cells sorted from blood, taken in a trial of the OX40 agonist ivuxolimab. The CDR3 DNA reads as TGTGCCAGCAGTTTTTCCACGAACCAAGAGACCCAGTACTTC. It codes for CASSFSTNQETQYF.